The entry below describes one TCR beta chain. Antigen: not known. Germline CDR1 is GTSNPN and CDR2 is SVGIG (reference sequence). The CDR3 spans 12 residues. The ends were cut back, 4 bases at V and 8 bases at J, with 14 bases in the middle. The PCR employed 60 Vbeta primers together with 13 Jbeta primers. The protocol was immunoSEQ multiplex PCR, while the TCRdb copy is restricted to in-frame clones and leaves out a portion. The data contain 180,000 or so clones, roughly 77% of them singletons. These data belong to a study of cytomegalovirus exposure and HLA in healthy donors. Study summary: Most donors, less than 85% of 350 to 450 genotyped, fell in the Caucasian-associated ancestry cluster. Study results and caveats: Being productive about 87% or about 30% of the time was typical of most TCR beta V segments in an earlier analysis.

This chain joins TRBV30 and TRBJ1-2; D is possibly TRBD1 (6 bases). This sequence was found in a woman aged 40 to 50 in good health and CMV-seropositive. The sequencing input was PBMCs. CDR3 amino acids: CAWKGGGGGYTF. Written as DNA, the CDR3 is TGTGCCTGGAAGGGTGGGGGCGGAGGCTACACCTTC.